The entry that follows covers one T cell receptor beta chain sequence. As processed by the authors: By means of reference gene primer amplification, nucleated cell counts were estimated. This table comes from immunoSEQ multiplex PCR, and its TCRdb copy is limited to in-frame clones, with some not included. V, J and clone size were drawn from that table, and D and trimming were deduced from the DNA. The sample includes about 160,000 clones, 81% of them seen just once. These data originate in a study of blood T cell repertoires in COVID-19. For the study at large: Sources were T cells, B-cell-depleted T cells, or PBMCs; the material itself was cDNA or gDNA.

Between the trimmed V and J ends, which lost 2 bases and 6 bases, there was a span of 13 bases. The length of the CDR3 is 15 residues. The germline CDR1 and CDR2 sequences are MNHEY and SVGAGI. Sequences were obtained from peripheral blood. The gene calls are TRBV6-5 and TRBJ2-2; TRBD1 is a possible D gene (5 bases). This sequence was found in a man between 60 and 75 years old with active or convalescent COVID-19. The chain's CDR3 is CASSYRGAQPGELFF. The DNA of the CDR3 is TGTGCCAGCAGTTACAGGGGCGCCCAACCCGGGGAGCTGTTTTTT.